Reported below is one T cell receptor beta chain. The source of the sample is a study of blood T cell repertoires in COVID-19. About the research overall: The cDNA or gDNA used as material had been derived from T cells, B-cell-depleted T cells, or PBMCs.

Authors' methods: Amplification with reference gene primers provided the estimates of nucleated cell counts. The method was immunoSEQ multiplex PCR; TCRdb's version includes in-frame clones alone and lacks a portion of them. V, J and clone size were drawn from that table, and D and trimming were deduced from the DNA. The sample holds around 330,000 clones, around 90% seen once. Germline V gene lookup returns CDR1 SGDLS and CDR2 YYNGEE. The CDR3 extends over 16 amino acids. Trimming took 4 bases from V and 0 from J, leaving 14 bases between them. Cohort 3 recovery required two negative PCRs, clearance, or symptom resolution.

The genes are TRBV9 and TRBJ1-3; weak D call: TRBD1 (5 bases). Specimen: PBMCs or T cells enriched from blood (not recorded which). This clonotype was obtained from a woman aged 18-29 years who had recovered from COVID-19. CDR3 region: CASSPRGGGSGNTIYF. The CDR3 region has the DNA TGTGCCAGCAGCCCCCGGGGGGGTGGCTCTGGAAACACCATATATTTT.